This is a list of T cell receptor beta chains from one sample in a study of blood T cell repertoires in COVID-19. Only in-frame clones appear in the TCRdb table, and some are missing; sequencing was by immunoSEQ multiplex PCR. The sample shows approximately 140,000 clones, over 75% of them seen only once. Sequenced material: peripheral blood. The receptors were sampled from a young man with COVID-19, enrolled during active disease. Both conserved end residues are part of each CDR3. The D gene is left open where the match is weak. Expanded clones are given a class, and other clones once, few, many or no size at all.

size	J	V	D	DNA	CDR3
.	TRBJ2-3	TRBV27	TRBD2	TGTGCCAGCAGTTTACGCGGGAGGGCCGGAGATACGCAGTATTTT	CASSLRGRAGDTQYF
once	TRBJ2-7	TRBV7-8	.	TGTGCCAGCAGCTTTTCCCCTCGGGGCGAGCAGTACTTC	CASSFSPRGEQYF
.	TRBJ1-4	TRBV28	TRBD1	TGTGCCAGCAGCCGCCACAGGGGGATGGGGGAAAAACTGTTTTTT	CASSRHRGMGEKLFF
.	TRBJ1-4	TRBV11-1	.	TGTGCCAGCAGCTTAGGATGGCAGGGATACGAAAAACTGTTTTTT	CASSLGWQGYEKLFF
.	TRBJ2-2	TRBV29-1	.	TGCAGCGTTACAGGGAACACCGGGGAGCTGTTTTTT	CSVTGNTGELFF
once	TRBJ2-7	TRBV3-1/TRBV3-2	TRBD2	TGTGCCAGCAGCCAATCCGCTCGGGCTAGCGGGAGCTACGAGCAGTACTTC	CASSQSARASGSYEQYF
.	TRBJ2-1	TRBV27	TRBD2	TGTGCCAGCAGCCACTCCGGGACTAGCGCCCATGTGAGTTCCAATGAGCAGTTCTTC	CASSHSGTSAHVSSNEQFF
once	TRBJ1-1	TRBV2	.	TGTGCCAACCAGATTAACACTGAAGCTTTCTTT	CANQINTEAFF
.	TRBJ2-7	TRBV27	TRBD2	TGTGCCAGCAGTTTCGCGCGGGAGTTATCCTACGAGCAGTACTTC	CASSFARELSYEQYF
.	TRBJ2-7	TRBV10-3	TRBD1	TGTGCCATCAGTGAGTCGGGACAGGCTTCCTACGAGCAGTACTTC	CAISESGQASYEQYF
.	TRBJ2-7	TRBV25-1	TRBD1	TGTGCCAGCCAGGGACAGACGGGCCGATACGAGCAGTACTTC	CASQGQTGRYEQYF
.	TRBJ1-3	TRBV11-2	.	TGTGCCAGCAGCTTAAGGGGATCAGAGGCAAATGGAAACACCATATATTTT	CASSLRGSEANGNTIYF
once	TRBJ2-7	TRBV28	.	.	CASSSSTSGSYEQYF
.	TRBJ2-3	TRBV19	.	TGTGCCAGTAGTATCGACACCTCAGATACGCAGTATTTT	CASSIDTSDTQYF
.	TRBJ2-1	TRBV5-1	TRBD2	TGCGCCAGCGGCCCTGGCGGGAGTCGCGCCTACAATGAGCAGTTCTTC	CASGPGGSRAYNEQFF
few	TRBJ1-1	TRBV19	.	TGTGCCAGCGAAACAGGGAGAGGTATGAACACTGAAGCTTTCTTT	CASETGRGMNTEAFF
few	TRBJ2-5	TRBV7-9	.	TGTGCCAGCAGCTCCGCGAAACAGTCCGGCAGGGAGACCCAGTACTTC	CASSSAKQSGRETQYF
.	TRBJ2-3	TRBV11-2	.	TGTGCCAGCAGCTTACGGGCAGGGGCGACAGATACGCAGTATTTT	CASSLRAGATDTQYF
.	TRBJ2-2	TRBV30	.	TGTGCCTGGAGTGTACCCCCGAGGACAGCGAACACCGGGGAGCTGTTTTTT	CAWSVPPRTANTGELFF
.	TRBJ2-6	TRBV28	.	TGTGCCAGCAGGGGCAGCACGGGGGCCAACGTCCTGACTTTC	CASRGSTGANVLTF
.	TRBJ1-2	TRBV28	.	TGTGCCAGCAGTCTAACGGGACAAAACTATGGCTACACCTTC	CASSLTGQNYGYTF
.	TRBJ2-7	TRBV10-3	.	TGTGCCATCAGTCCCGACAGCTACGAGCAGTACTTC	CAISPDSYEQYF
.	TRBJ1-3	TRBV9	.	TGTGCCAGCAGCGTAGGGGGGGATTCTGGAAACACCATATATTTT	CASSVGGDSGNTIYF
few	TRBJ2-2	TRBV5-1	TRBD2	TGCGCCAGCAGCTTGTTTAGGACTAGCGGTCGGGAGCTGTTTTTT	CASSLFRTSGRELFF
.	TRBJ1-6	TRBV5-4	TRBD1	TGTGCCAGCAGCTTGGGTCAGGGGGCACACAAGTCACCCCTCCACTTT	CASSLGQGAHKSPLHF
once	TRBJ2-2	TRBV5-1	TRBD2	TGCGCCAGCAGCTTGGAACTAGCGGGAAGCGCCGGGGAGCTGTTTTTT	CASSLELAGSAGELFF
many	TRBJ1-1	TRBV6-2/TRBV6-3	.	TGTGCCAGCAGCCCGACAGATTTCACTGAAGCTTTCTTT	CASSPTDFTEAFF
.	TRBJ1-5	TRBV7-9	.	TGTGCCAGCAGCCCCCCGGGGGGAGGTCAGCCCCAGCATTTT	CASSPPGGGQPQHF
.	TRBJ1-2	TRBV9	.	TGTGCCAGCAGCGTAGGCTACGGAGTATATGGCTACACCTTC	CASSVGYGVYGYTF
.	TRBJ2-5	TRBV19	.	TGTGCCAGTAGTATGGGTTTCAGCGGAGATGGGCAAGAGACCCAGTACTTC	CASSMGFSGDGQETQYF
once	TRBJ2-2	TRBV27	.	TGTGCCAGCAGCCAAAGTGGGGCCTTGAACACCGGGGAGCTGTTTTTT	CASSQSGALNTGELFF
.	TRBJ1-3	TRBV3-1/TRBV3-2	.	TGTGCCAGCAGCCAAGATCCGGTCTCTGGAAACACCATATATTTT	CASSQDPVSGNTIYF
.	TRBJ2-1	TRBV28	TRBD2	TGTGCCAGCAGTTTTCAGGGGACTAGCTATTTGTACAATGAGCAGTTCTTC	CASSFQGTSYLYNEQFF
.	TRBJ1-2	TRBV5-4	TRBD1	TGTGCCAGCAGCTTGAGGAGAACAGGGGAGAACTATGGCTACACCTTC	CASSLRRTGENYGYTF
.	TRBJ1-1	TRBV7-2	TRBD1	TGTGCCAGCAGACGAACCTCAGGGGGCGGCACTGAAGCTTTCTTT	CASRRTSGGGTEAFF
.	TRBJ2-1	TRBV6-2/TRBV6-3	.	TGTGCCAGCAGCTCGAATGAGCAGTTCTTC	CASSSNEQFF
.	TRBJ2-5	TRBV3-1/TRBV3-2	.	TGTGCCAGCAGCTTGTGGACTAAAGAGACCCAGTACTTC	CASSLWTKETQYF
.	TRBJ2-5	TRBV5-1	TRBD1	TGCGCCAGCAGCCTACAGGGGGCGGGGGAGACCCAGTACTTC	CASSLQGAGETQYF
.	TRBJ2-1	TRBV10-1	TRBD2	TGCGCCAGCAGTGATGGAACGGGGCGACTAGCGGAGAATGAGCAGTTCTTC	CASSDGTGRLAENEQFF
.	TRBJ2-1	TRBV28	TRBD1	TGTGCCACTACGGACAGGTACAATGAGCAGTTCTTC	CATTDRYNEQFF
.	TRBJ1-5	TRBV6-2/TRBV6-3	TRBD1	TGTGCCAGCAGTTCCGGGACAGGGAATCAGCCCCAGCATTTT	CASSSGTGNQPQHF
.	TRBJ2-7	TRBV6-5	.	TGTGCCAGCTCGACAGCCTACGAGCAGTACTTC	CASSTAYEQYF
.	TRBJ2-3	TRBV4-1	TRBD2	TGCGCCAGCAGCCACTGGACTAGTCGCAACCCAGATACGCAGTATTTT	CASSHWTSRNPDTQYF
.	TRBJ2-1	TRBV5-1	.	TGCGCCAGCAGCTTGGGAGGAGTGTCTTCCTACAATGAGCAGTTCTTC	CASSLGGVSSYNEQFF
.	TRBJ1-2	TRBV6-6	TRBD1	TGTGCCAGCAGTTCGTCGGACAGGGGAGACTATGGCTACACCTTC	CASSSSDRGDYGYTF
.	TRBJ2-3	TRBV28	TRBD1	TGTGCCAGCAGCTCGGGACAGTGGAAGACAGATACGCAGTATTTT	CASSSGQWKTDTQYF
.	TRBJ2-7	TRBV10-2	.	TGCGCCAGCAGTGAGAGGAGCGCCTCCTACGAGCAGTACTTC	CASSERSASYEQYF
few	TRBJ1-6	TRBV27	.	TGTGCCAGCACAATAGGTGTTGGCTCGGGGTCACCCCTCCACTTT	CASTIGVGSGSPLHF
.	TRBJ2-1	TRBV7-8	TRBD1	TGTGCCAGCAGCCCCCGGACAGGCTTCTCCTACAATGAGCAGTTCTTC	CASSPRTGFSYNEQFF
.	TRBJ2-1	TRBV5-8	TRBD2	TGTGCCAGCAGCTCCGGGACTAGCGGGAGGTTCGATGAGCAGTTCTTC	CASSSGTSGRFDEQFF
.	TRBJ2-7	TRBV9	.	TGTGCCAGCAGCGTAGGCCCCGCAGGGAAGAACTACGAGCAGTACTTC	CASSVGPAGKNYEQYF
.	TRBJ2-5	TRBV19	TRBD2	TGTGCCAGTAGTCCGGGGACTAGCGGGACCGGAGGGGAGACCCAGTACTTC	CASSPGTSGTGGETQYF
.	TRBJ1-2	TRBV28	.	TGTGCCAGCAGAGGGGGACAAGATGGCTACACCTTC	CASRGGQDGYTF
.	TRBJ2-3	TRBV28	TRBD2	TGTGCCAGCAGTTTAGGGATAGCGGGAGGAGTCACAGATACGCAGTATTTT	CASSLGIAGGVTDTQYF
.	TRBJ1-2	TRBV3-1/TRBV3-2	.	TGTGCCAGCAGCCAAGATTTACGAGTTGGGCGATTGGGTGGCTACACCTTC	CASSQDLRVGRLGGYTF
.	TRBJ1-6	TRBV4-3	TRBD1	TGCGCCAGCAGCGAGACAGGGGGCCTAGGCTATAATTCACCCCTCCACTTT	CASSETGGLGYNSPLHF
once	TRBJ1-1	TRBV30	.	TGTGCCTGGAGTGTACGGAGAGGGGGCACTGAAGCTTTCTTT	CAWSVRRGGTEAFF
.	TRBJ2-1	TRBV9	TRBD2	TGTGCCAGCAGCGTAGGCGGGAGGGCCCTGAATGAGCAGTTCTTC	CASSVGGRALNEQFF
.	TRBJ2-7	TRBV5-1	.	TGCGCCAGCAGCTTGCGCCGGGGCTGGGGCGGGGACTCCTACGAGCAGTACTTC	CASSLRRGWGGDSYEQYF
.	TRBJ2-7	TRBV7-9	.	TGTGCCAGCAGCTTAGGAGCAGGCGGATTCGCCGCGGGGGAGCAGTACTTC	CASSLGAGGFAAGEQYF